This is a list of T cell receptor beta chains from one sample in a study of T cell repertoires in cytomegalovirus infection. TCRdb passed the reads through MiXCR, listing each CDR3 protein once. Of 200,000 to 250,000 distinct CDR3 sequences in the sample, roughly 20% were seen once. Sample: CD8+ T cells from PBMCs. The receptor source for this set is a human donor in good health (CMV status not recorded). Some clones in this sample may be carry-over from other donors' samples. CDR3s include the opening cysteine and the closing phenylalanine or tryptophan. Each record gives: V gene, D gene, clone size, J gene, CDR3 DNA, CDR3 protein. A D gene is named only where the DNA matches it firmly. Size is stated for part of the rows, as once, few or many counts, or as a class when the clone is expanded.

TRBV7-6	-	many	TRBJ2-7	TGTGCCAGCAGCTCTATGGGGCCCGGGGGAGAGCAGTACTTC	CASSSMGPGGEQYF
TRBV7-9	-	-	TRBJ1-3	TGTGCCAGCAGCCACGGAATCTCTGGAAACACCATATATTTT	CASSHGISGNTIYF
TRBV7-9	TRBD1	many	TRBJ2-7	TGTGCCAGCAGCCAGACAGGGGACGAGCAGTACTTC	CASSQTGDEQYF
TRBV5-5	-	-	TRBJ1-2	TGTGCCAGCAGCTTGCAGGGATTCTTTTATGGCTACACCTTC	CASSLQGFFYGYTF
TRBV5-6	TRBD1	many	TRBJ1-1	TGTGCCAGCAGCTTAGAGGGGGCCGCTGAAGCTTTCTTT	CASSLEGAAEAFF
TRBV19	TRBD2	many	TRBJ2-5	TGTGCCAGTAGTATAGGGAGCGGGGGTAGCTTCGAGACCCAGTACTTC	CASSIGSGGSFETQYF
TRBV28	TRBD2	-	TRBJ2-3	TGTGCCAGCAGTTTAGGCGGGGGGGCGATAGATACGCAGTATTTT	CASSLGGGAIDTQYF
TRBV28	TRBD1	few	TRBJ1-3	TGTGCCAGCAGTCCCTCTTCCGGGACAGGGGAACCAGGAAACACCATATATTTT	CASSPSSGTGEPGNTIYF
TRBV2	-	many	TRBJ2-1	TGTGCCAGCAGTGGGGGAAATGAGCAGTTCTTC	CASSGGNEQFF
TRBV20-1	-	few	TRBJ2-1	TGCAGTGCCCCAAGATCGGGGAATGAGCAGTTCTTC	CSAPRSGNEQFF
TRBV7-9	-	many	TRBJ2-2	TGTGCCAGCAGCCTACCCGGCCGGGCGAACACCGGGGAGCTGTTTTTT	CASSLPGRANTGELFF
TRBV28	-	-	TRBJ2-5	TGTGCCAGCACCCATGAGGGGGTGAGGGAGACCCAGTACTTC	CASTHEGVRETQYF
TRBV7-2	-	many	TRBJ2-1	TGTGCCAGCAGCTTAAGGGGTGATGAGCAGTTCTTC	CASSLRGDEQFF
TRBV14	-	few	TRBJ2-6	TGTGCCAGCAGCCCAGACTGGTCTGGGGCCAACGTCCTGACTTTC	CASSPDWSGANVLTF
TRBV7-2	TRBD1	many	TRBJ1-1	TGTGCCAGCAGCCTGTCAGGGGGTAGCACTGAAGCTTTCTTT	CASSLSGGSTEAFF
TRBV6-5	-	-	TRBJ1-6	TGTGCCAGCAGTTACTCGGCAGATAATTCACCCCTCCACTTT	CASSYSADNSPLHF
TRBV6-6	-	few	TRBJ2-1	TGTGCCAGCAGTCCCGGACACTATAGCTCCTACAATGAGCAGTTCTTC	CASSPGHYSSYNEQFF
TRBV7-9	-	-	TRBJ2-1	TGTGCCAGCAGCTCCGGGGCCAGCTACAATGAGCAGTTCTTC	CASSSGASYNEQFF
TRBV20-1	-	-	TRBJ2-7	TGCAGTGCTAGAGGCGGACAGAACTACGAGCAGTACTTC	CSARGGQNYEQYF
TRBV7-3	-	many	TRBJ2-7	TGTGCCAGCAGCTTAACGGCGTCAGGGCCTCCCTACGAGCAGTACTTC	CASSLTASGPPYEQYF
TRBV28	-	few	TRBJ1-5	TGTGCCAGCAGTCCCCTGGGCGCTAATCAGCCCCAGCATTTT	CASSPLGANQPQHF
TRBV7-9	TRBD1	-	TRBJ2-2	TGTACCAGCAGCCCCACAGGGGGCACCGGGGAGCTGTTTTTT	CTSSPTGGTGELFF
TRBV9	TRBD1	few	TRBJ1-2	TGTGCCAGCAGCGCCCCAGGGGGCTCTCCCTATGGCTACACCTTC	CASSAPGGSPYGYTF
TRBV7-2	-	many	TRBJ2-3	TGTGCCAGCAGCTCCGAACTTTGGGGATCAGATACGCAGTATTTT	CASSSELWGSDTQYF
TRBV4-1	-	few	TRBJ2-1	TGCGCCAGCAGCTACAGCCGGGACATAGGCTATGGGCAGTTCTTC	CASSYSRDIGYGQFF
TRBV20-1	-	-	TRBJ2-3	TGCAGTGCTAGGGAACCTGCTACGGATACGCAGTATTTT	CSAREPATDTQYF
TRBV12-3/TRBV12-4	-	few	TRBJ2-7	TGTGCCAGCAGTCAACAGGGTCACGAGCAGTACTTC	CASSQQGHEQYF
TRBV2	TRBD1	few	TRBJ2-7	TGTGCCAGCACCTTGACAGGGTACGAGCAGTACTTC	CASTLTGYEQYF
TRBV28	TRBD1	few	TRBJ1-1	TGTGCCAGCAGTCTCCGGGACAGGGGCTTGAACACTGAAGCTTTCTTT	CASSLRDRGLNTEAFF
TRBV10-3	TRBD1	few	TRBJ1-2	TGTGCCGGCAACGCGGACAGGATGGAAGGCTACACCTTC	CAGNADRMEGYTF
TRBV7-9	TRBD2	-	TRBJ2-1	TGTGCCAGCAGCTTTAGCGGGGGGGGTTATGAGCAGTTCTTC	CASSFSGGGYEQFF
TRBV9	-	-	TRBJ1-1	TGTGCCAGCAGCGTAGCTCTTAGCACTGAAGCTTTCTTT	CASSVALSTEAFF
TRBV11-1	-	many	TRBJ2-7	TGTGCCAGCAGCTTATCGTGGAGGGGATCCTACGAGCAGTACTTC	CASSLSWRGSYEQYF
TRBV12-3/TRBV12-4	-	many	TRBJ2-3	TGTGCCAGCAGTTTAGTACTCACAGATACGCAGTATTTT	CASSLVLTDTQYF
TRBV28	-	-	TRBJ1-1	TGTGCCAGCAGCCACTACAGGGTATTCGTGAACACTGAAGCTTTCTTT	CASSHYRVFVNTEAFF
TRBV7-6	-	-	TRBJ1-6	TGTGCCAGCAGCTCAGATTCACCCCTCCACTTT	CASSSDSPLHF
TRBV4-1	-	few	TRBJ2-7	TGCGCCAGCAGCTATACCGGGACGTCGCCCTACGAGCAGTACTTC	CASSYTGTSPYEQYF
TRBV7-2	-	many	TRBJ2-1	TGTGCCAGCAGCTTCTGGGACTTAGGGGCCAATGAGCAGTTCTTC	CASSFWDLGANEQFF
TRBV5-3	-	few	TRBJ2-1	TGTGCCAGCAGCCTACCGGAGGATAAGGAGCAGTTCTTC	CASSLPEDKEQFF